The 19 T cell receptor beta chains in this list originate from one sample, sequenced in a study of Ad26.COV2.S vaccination and SARS-CoV-2 variants. Profiling relied on immunoSEQ multiplex PCR, and the TCRdb table lists in-frame clones only, not all of them. The sample yields hundreds of thousands of clones, 89% seen once. The sample's treatment: 15 to 20 received Ad26.COV2.S at low or high dose, single or two shots; about 5 received placebo; per-sample allocation not given. On day 63 after the first injection, vaccine and placebo recipients gave samples. This sample comprised peripheral blood, obtained in a trial of Ad26.COV2.S vaccine versus placebo. All receptors derive from a person between 18 and 65 years old who received the Ad26.COV2.S COVID-19 vaccine or a placebo.

The V and J genes are TRBV6-2 or TRBV6-3 and TRBJ1-1, with no clear D. The germline CDR1 and CDR2 sequences are MNHEY and SVGEGT. The V gene lost 5 bases and the J gene lost 7 bases, with 8 bases spanning the gap. This CDR3 comprises 11 residues. For the CDR3, the DNA is TGTGCCAGCAGTAGGAGGGATGAAGCTTTCTTT. Translated: CASSRRDEAFF.

V gene TRBV7-2 combines with J gene TRBJ1-5; D gene uncertain. V lost 3 bases and J lost 6, with 12 bases in between. The V gene's germline CDR1 is SGHTA and CDR2 FQGNSA. There are 14 residues in the CDR3. CDR3 amino acids: CASSLVTVGQPQHF. The CDR3, as DNA: TGTGCCAGCAGCTTGGTCACCGTAGGTCAGCCCCAGCATTTT.

This rearrangement joins TRBV7-9 to TRBJ1-1, with 7 bases aligning to TRBD1. The CDR3 has 13 residues. V was clipped by 10 bases and J by 2 bases; unmatched bases: 7. The germline V gene has CDR1 SEHNR and CDR2 FQNEAQ (reference sequence). The CDR3: CATLGQLNTEAFF. For the CDR3, the DNA is TGTGCCACCCTGGGACAGCTAAACACTGAAGCTTTCTTT.

This clone occurred once. The chain combines TRBV7-2 with TRBJ2-5, with D hard to call. The V gene lost 1 base and the J gene lost 13 bases, with 16 bases spanning the gap. This CDR3 is built from 13 residues. Germline CDR1 is SGHTA and CDR2 is FQGNSA. CDR3 nucleotides: TGTGCCAGCAGCTTAGGTCCCGGTCGGTCGGGGTACTTC. Residues: CASSLGPGRSGYF.

This chain links TRBV4-3 with TRBJ1-3; maybe TRBD1 (5 bases). Germline lookup yields CDR1 LGHNA and CDR2 YSLEER. Deletions cut 1 base from V and 4 bases from J, with 8 bases between. There are 14 residues in the CDR3. CDR3 protein: CASSQGRAGNTIYF. The CDR3 DNA sequence: TGCGCCAGCAGCCAAGGCAGGGCCGGAAACACCATATATTTT.

This clone has a handful of counts. The chain carries TRBV7-8 and TRBJ1-6; D is possibly TRBD1 (5 bases). The germline V gene encodes CDR1 SGHVS and CDR2 FQNEAQ. The length of the CDR3 is 16 residues. V shed 5 bases and J shed 7 bases, with 18 bases lying between them. CDR3: CASSPRAGEVNSPLHF. The CDR3 bases are TGTGCCAGCAGCCCCCGGGCGGGGGAAGTAAATTCACCCCTCCACTTT.

The rearrangement uses TRBV18 and TRBJ2-3; D remains unclear. CDR3 length: 15 residues. V was pared by 2 bases and J by 2 bases, with 11 bases between. The V gene's germline CDR1 is KGHSH and CDR2 LQKENI. The DNA of the CDR3 is TGTGCCAGCTCACCATCAACCGGGCCCACAGATACGCAGTATTTT. Translating it yields CASSPSTGPTDTQYF.

In this sample, this clone turned up once. The rearrangement joins TRBV3-1 (or the pseudogene TRBV3-2) to TRBJ2-3; a weak D match, TRBD2 (5 bases). The germline V and J ends were trimmed by 0 bases and 6 bases, with 13 bases remaining between them. The germline V gene has CDR1 LGHDT and CDR2 YNNKEL (reference sequence). The CDR3 loop spans 15 amino acids. CDR3 region: CASSQDAARGDTQYF. CDR3 nucleotides: TGTGCCAGCAGCCAAGATGCAGCGAGAGGGGATACGCAGTATTTT.

The chain carries TRBV7-6 and TRBJ2-5, with D unresolved. The germline V gene encodes CDR1 SGHVS and CDR2 FNYEAQ. The CDR3 covers 15 residues. Trimming took 1 base from V and 4 from J, leaving 13 bases between them. CDR3 nucleotides: TGTGCCAGCAGCTTAGACGAATCTCGGTCAGAGACCCAGTACTTC. This gives the protein CASSLDESRSETQYF.

The rearrangement joins TRBV18 to TRBJ2-3, with D possibly being TRBD1 (5 bases). Trimming cost V 0 bases and J 3 bases, with 13 bases left between them. This CDR3 region has 16 residues. The V gene's germline CDR1 is KGHSH and CDR2 LQKENI. CDR3 DNA sequence: TGTGCCAGCTCACCACCGGCTGGGAAGGGGACAGATACGCAGTATTTT. Encoded protein: CASSPPAGKGTDTQYF.

The V gene is TRBV3-1 (or the pseudogene TRBV3-2), the J gene TRBJ1-1, with 12 nucleotides matching TRBD1. CDR3 length: 14 amino acids. Germline assignment: CDR1 LGHDT and CDR2 YNNKEL (reference sequence). Germline trimming cut 4 bases from V and 11 bases from J; bases unmatched to any gene: 8. CDR3 in amino acids: CASSPTGQGAGAFF. CDR3 coding DNA: TGTGCCAGCAGCCCGACGGGACAGGGGGCTGGGGCTTTCTTT.

The chain has TRBV27 and TRBJ2-7, with a weak D call TRBD1 (6 bases). The CDR3 has 15 residues. V was clipped by 2 bases and J by 1 base, with 12 bases between them. Germline V CDR1 and CDR2: MNHEY, SMNVEV (reference sequence). DNA of the CDR3: TGTGCCAGCAGTTTAACCCAGACAGGTTCCTACGAGCAGTACTTC. Its translation is CASSLTQTGSYEQYF.

The chain carries TRBV6-6 and TRBJ1-5, with D maybe TRBD1 (6 bases). CDR3 length: 14 amino acids. The germline V gene encodes CDR1 MNHNY and CDR2 SVGAGI (reference sequence). V shed 6 bases and J shed 0 bases, with 9 bases lying between them. This chain's CDR3 is CASRETGSNQPQHF. The CDR3, as DNA: TGTGCCAGCAGGGAGACAGGTAGCAATCAGCCCCAGCATTTT.

V is TRBV5-8 and J is TRBJ1-6; D not resolved. The V end was cut by 6 bases, the J end by 4 bases, with 14 bases between. This CDR3 region has 15 residues. CDR1 SGHTS and CDR2 YDEGEE come from the germline V gene. The CDR3 loop is CASTLPRAYNSPLHF. The CDR3 DNA follows: TGTGCCAGCACTCTTCCCCGGGCGTATAATTCACCCCTCCACTTT.

The V call is TRBV10-3, the J call TRBJ1-2; 7 nucleotides match TRBD1. CDR1 ENHRY and CDR2 SYGVKD come from the germline V gene. The CDR3 is 15 amino acids. V lost 2 bases to trimming and J lost 5 bases; unmatched junction nucleotides: 8. Here the CDR3 DNA reads TGTGCCATCAGTGAGCCCTCAACAGGGGTTTATGGCTACACCTTC. The encoded protein is CAISEPSTGVYGYTF.

This clone occurred once. This rearrangement joins TRBV27 to TRBJ2-2, with 9 bases matching TRBD1. The CDR3 sequence is 17 residues long. V was pared by 3 bases and J by 7 bases, with 12 bases of the junction left unmatched. The germline V gene has CDR1 MNHEY and CDR2 SMNVEV (reference sequence). CDR3 sequence reads: CASSFTVGQGRFGELFF. The CDR3 bases are TGTGCCAGCAGTTTCACGGTCGGACAGGGGAGGTTCGGGGAGCTGTTTTTT.

This clone was recorded a few times. J is TRBJ1-5 and V is TRBV11-2; no definite D call. This CDR3 contains 15 residues. The V end lost 0 bases, the J end lost 0 bases, and 6 bases lay between the germline ends. Germline V gene lookup returns CDR1 SGHAT and CDR2 FQNNGV. In DNA, the CDR3 is TGTGCCAGCAGCTTAGACACGGATAGCAATCAGCCCCAGCATTTT. It codes for CASSLDTDSNQPQHF.

V usage is TRBV12-3 or TRBV12-4 and J usage is TRBJ1-2; maybe TRBD1 (6 bases). Trimming took off 2 bases at V and 6 bases at J, with 7 bases between the two ends. The CDR3 is 12 amino acids. CDR3 sequence reads: CASSLRGDGYTF. The CDR3 bases are TGTGCCAGCAGTTTAAGGGGGGATGGCTACACCTTC.

The J gene is TRBJ2-6, the V gene TRBV30; 8 nucleotides match TRBD1. The CDR3 is made up of 16 amino acids. Germline V gene lookup returns CDR1 GTSNPN and CDR2 SVGIG (reference sequence). Trimming took 3 bases from V and 3 from J; bases not matched to a gene: 7. The CDR3 DNA is TGTGCCTGGAGCCGGACAGGGTTAAGTGGGGCCAACGTCCTGACTTTC. Its protein product is CAWSRTGLSGANVLTF.